The 3 T cell receptor beta chains below all came from one sample that was sequenced in a study of human T cells and chemical hapten exposure (dated by TCRdb to the early 2020s). The method behind the library was RACE. TCRdb lists the instrument as NextSeq 500. TCRdb reran the public reads through fastp at Q25 and MiXCR, keeping productive beta chains. Entries are consolidated by CDR3 protein sequence, retaining the most common genes and DNA. The sample data list about 45,000 distinct CDR3 sequences, and 3.5% to 4% of these were observed just once. Of the sample, around 6% is held by the ten largest clones. The sample's time point label, decoded: healthy volunteer bleed at 6 weeks. Total RNA was extracted from unfractionated whole blood collected in Tempus Blood RNA tubes. The sample taken for sequencing was whole blood. The receptors derive from a human donor in good health. Some clones in this sample may be carry-over from other donors' samples.

The CDR3: CASSSAQGKEKLFF. CDR3 bases: TGCGCCAGCAGCTCTGCACAGGGGAAGGAAAAACTGTTTTTT. The rearrangement uses TRBV5-1 and TRBJ1-4; TRBD1 aligns across 7 bases. Germline trimming cut 3 bases from V and 8 bases from J; bases unmatched to any gene: 7. The CDR3 loop spans 14 amino acids. Germline V gene data show CDR1 as SGHRS and CDR2 as YFSETQ.

This clonotype has a count of ten or more. This chain joins TRBV20-1 and TRBJ1-5; D is possibly TRBD1 (6 bases). V lost 2 bases to trimming and J lost 4 bases, with 12 bases between them. Germline loops: CDR1 DFQATT, CDR2 SNEGSKA (reference sequence). The CDR3 totals 14 residues. This CDR3 reads CSARLQGRNQPQHF. The CDR3, as DNA: TGCAGTGCTAGACTACAGGGTCGGAATCAGCCCCAGCATTTT.

This clonotype has a count of ten or more. The V gene is TRBV12-3 or TRBV12-4, the J gene TRBJ1-2; 7 positions agree with TRBD1. CDR3 length: 17 amino acids. With V trimmed by 5 bases and J by 5 bases, 17 bases remained unmatched. The CDR3 here is CASSPRTGAALWYGYTF. CDR3 DNA: TGTGCCAGCAGTCCCCGGACAGGAGCTGCCCTTTGGTATGGCTACACCTTC.